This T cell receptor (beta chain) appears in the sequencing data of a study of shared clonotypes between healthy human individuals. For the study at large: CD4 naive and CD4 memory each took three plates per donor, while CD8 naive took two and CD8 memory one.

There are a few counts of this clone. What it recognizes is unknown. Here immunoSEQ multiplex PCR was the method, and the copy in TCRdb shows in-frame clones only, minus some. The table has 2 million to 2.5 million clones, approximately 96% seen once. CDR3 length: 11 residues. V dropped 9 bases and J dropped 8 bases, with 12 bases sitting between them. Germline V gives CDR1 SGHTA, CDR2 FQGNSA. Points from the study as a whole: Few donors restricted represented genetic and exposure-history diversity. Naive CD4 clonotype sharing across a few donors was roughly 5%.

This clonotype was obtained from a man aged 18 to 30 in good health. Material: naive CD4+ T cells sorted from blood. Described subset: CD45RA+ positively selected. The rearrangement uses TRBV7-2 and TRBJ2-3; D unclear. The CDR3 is CASTDHGTQYF. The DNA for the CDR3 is TGTGCCAGTACGGATCACGGTACGCAGTATTTT.